This T cell receptor beta chain was sequenced in a study of post-analysis software for immune sequencing data. Study summary: Disease trajectories encompassed relapsing-remitting, secondary progressive and progressive-relapsing multiple sclerosis.

V lost 2 bases and J 5 bases, leaving 10 bases between the germline ends. The CDR3 runs to 13 residues. The germline V gene has CDR1 SGHAT and CDR2 FQNNGV. As for this clonotype: The antigen is undetermined.

Study-wide results and caveats: Controls had lower frequencies than patients of 4 or 5 TRBV segments, which included TRBV5-6, TRBV5-1 and TRBV20-1. Significantly lower normalized Chao1 diversity was found in patients with multiple sclerosis relative to controls. Those samples that were prepared in the same batch co-clustered strongly by F measure.

Incorporated into the TCR beta cDNA libraries were unique molecular identifiers, which served to reduce PCR and sequencing biases. Input amounts of 1 to 10 million T cells were used. These gave 500,000 or so cDNA molecules, so each molecule approximated one T cell. TCRdb called the PCR reads again in MiXCR, with one record for every CDR3 protein. This table has roughly 800,000 distinct CDR3 sequences, 35% to 55% appearing once. Material: blood. V is TRBV11-2 and J is TRBJ2-7; possible D gene TRBD1, 5 bases. This receptor was taken from a girl between 5 and 17 years old with multiple sclerosis. CDR3 residues: CASSLNRFNEQYF. As DNA, the CDR3 is TGTGCCAGCAGCTTAAACAGGTTTAACGAGCAGTACTTC.